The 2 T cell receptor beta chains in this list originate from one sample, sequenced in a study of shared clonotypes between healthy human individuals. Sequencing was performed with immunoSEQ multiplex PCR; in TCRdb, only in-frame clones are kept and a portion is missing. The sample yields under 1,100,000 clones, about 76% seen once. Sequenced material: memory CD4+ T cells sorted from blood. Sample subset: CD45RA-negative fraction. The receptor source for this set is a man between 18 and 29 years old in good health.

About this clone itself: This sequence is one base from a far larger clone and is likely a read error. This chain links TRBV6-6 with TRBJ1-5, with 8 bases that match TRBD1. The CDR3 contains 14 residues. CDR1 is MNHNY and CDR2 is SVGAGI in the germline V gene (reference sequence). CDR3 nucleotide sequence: TGTGCCGGCAGCGAACAGGGGGGTAATCAGCCCCAGCATTTT. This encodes CAGSEQGGNQPQHF.

The DNA of the CDR3 is TGTGCCAGTAGTAGAAACAGGGGAGCCGTTCAGCCCCAGCATTTT. Amino acid sequence: CASSRNRGAVQPQHF. The chain is built from TRBV19 and TRBJ1-5; 7 nucleotides agree with TRBD1. Germline V gene lookup returns CDR1 LNHDA and CDR2 SQIVND (reference sequence). The trim removed 4 bases at V and 6 bases at J, leaving 9 bases unmatched. This CDR3 is built from 15 residues.